The clone carrying this T cell receptor beta chain appeared once. This entry is derived from a study of blood T cell repertoires in COVID-19. Looking at the study overall: Spain, Italy and the United States supplied samples that represented acute and convalescent COVID-19.

Profiled with immunoSEQ multiplex PCR; TCRdb holds only in-frame clones, not every one. The sample has around 170,000 clones; less than 85% are singletons. This TCR was recovered from a woman older than 75 with acute or convalescent COVID-19. The sample taken for sequencing was peripheral blood.

CDR3 coding DNA: TGTGCCAGCAGTTTTGAAGGACAAGGCAATCAGCCCCAGCATTTT. This codes for CASSFEGQGNQPQHF. The chain couples TRBV27 to TRBJ1-5, with a tentative D call TRBD1 (5 bases). The germline CDR1 and CDR2 sequences are MNHEY and SMNVEV (reference sequence). V shed 3 bases and J shed 2 bases, with 11 bases lying between them. The CDR3 has 15 amino acids.